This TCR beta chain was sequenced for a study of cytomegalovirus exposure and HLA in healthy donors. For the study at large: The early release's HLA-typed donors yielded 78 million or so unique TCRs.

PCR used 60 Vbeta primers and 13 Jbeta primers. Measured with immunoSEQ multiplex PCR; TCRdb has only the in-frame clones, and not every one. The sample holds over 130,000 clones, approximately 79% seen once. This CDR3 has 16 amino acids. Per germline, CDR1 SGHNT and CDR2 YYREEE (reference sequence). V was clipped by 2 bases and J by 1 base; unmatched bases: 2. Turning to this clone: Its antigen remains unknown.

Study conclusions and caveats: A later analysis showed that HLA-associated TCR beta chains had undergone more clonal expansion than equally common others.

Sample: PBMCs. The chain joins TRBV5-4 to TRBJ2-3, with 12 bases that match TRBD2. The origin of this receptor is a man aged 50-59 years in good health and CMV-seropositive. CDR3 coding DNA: TGTGCCAGCAGCTTCCGACTAGCGGGAGGCACAGATACGCAGTATTTT. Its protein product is CASSFRLAGGTDTQYF.